The 3 T cell receptor beta chains below were found in one sample sequenced in a study of Ad26.COV2.S vaccination and SARS-CoV-2 variants. Sequencing was performed with immunoSEQ multiplex PCR; in TCRdb, only in-frame clones are kept and a portion is missing. The sample consists of under 150,000 clones, about nine tenths of them appearing once. Source: peripheral blood, taken after recovery from COVID-19. Receptors were obtained from a human donor who had recovered from COVID-19.

The chain combines TRBV5-4 with TRBJ2-2; D is unresolved. In germline, CDR1 is SGHNT, CDR2 YYREEE (reference sequence). The CDR3 loop spans 15 amino acids. V was clipped by 4 bases and J by 6 bases, with 16 bases between them. CDR3: CASSPGRDTAGELFF. CDR3 sequence (DNA): TGTGCCAGCAGCCCCGGTCGTGATACAGCCGGGGAGCTGTTTTTT.

The sample holds a few counts of this clone. The chain combines TRBV6-5 with TRBJ1-6; 7 positions agree with TRBD1. CDR1 and CDR2 from the germline V gene are MNHEY and SVGAGI. Trimming at V came to 2 bases and at J to 8 bases, leaving 0 bases not matched to a gene. The CDR3 consists of 13 residues. CDR3 protein: CASSYDRDSPLHF. The CDR3 DNA reads as TGTGCCAGCAGTTACGACAGGGATTCACCCCTCCACTTT.

This chain links TRBV7-8 with TRBJ1-1; 8 bases line up with TRBD1. This CDR3 region has 12 residues. The J segment lost 8 bases and the V segment lost 5 bases, leaving 4 bases of the junction unmatched. CDR1 SGHVS and CDR2 FQNEAQ come from the germline V gene. As DNA, the CDR3 is TGTGCCAGCAGCCTGACAGGGGAGGAAGCTTTCTTT. Amino acid sequence: CASSLTGEEAFF.